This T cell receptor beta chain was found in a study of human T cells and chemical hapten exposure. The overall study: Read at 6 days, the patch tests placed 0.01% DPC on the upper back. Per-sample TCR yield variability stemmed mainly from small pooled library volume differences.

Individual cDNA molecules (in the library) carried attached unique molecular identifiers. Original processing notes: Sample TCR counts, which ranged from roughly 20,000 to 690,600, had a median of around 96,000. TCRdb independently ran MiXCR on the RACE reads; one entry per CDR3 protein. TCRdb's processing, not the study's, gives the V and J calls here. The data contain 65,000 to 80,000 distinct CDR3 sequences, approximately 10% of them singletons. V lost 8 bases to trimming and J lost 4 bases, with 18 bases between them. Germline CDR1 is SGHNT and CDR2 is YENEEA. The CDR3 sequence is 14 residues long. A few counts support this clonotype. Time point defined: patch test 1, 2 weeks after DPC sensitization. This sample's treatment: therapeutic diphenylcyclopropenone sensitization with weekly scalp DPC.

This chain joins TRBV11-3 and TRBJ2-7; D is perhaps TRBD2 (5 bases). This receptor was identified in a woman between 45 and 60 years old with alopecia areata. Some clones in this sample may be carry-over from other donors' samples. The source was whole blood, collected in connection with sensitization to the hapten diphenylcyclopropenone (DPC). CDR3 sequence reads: CASERRGPGYEQYF. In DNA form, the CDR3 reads TGTGCCAGCGAGCGGAGAGGGCCGGGTTACGAGCAGTACTTC.